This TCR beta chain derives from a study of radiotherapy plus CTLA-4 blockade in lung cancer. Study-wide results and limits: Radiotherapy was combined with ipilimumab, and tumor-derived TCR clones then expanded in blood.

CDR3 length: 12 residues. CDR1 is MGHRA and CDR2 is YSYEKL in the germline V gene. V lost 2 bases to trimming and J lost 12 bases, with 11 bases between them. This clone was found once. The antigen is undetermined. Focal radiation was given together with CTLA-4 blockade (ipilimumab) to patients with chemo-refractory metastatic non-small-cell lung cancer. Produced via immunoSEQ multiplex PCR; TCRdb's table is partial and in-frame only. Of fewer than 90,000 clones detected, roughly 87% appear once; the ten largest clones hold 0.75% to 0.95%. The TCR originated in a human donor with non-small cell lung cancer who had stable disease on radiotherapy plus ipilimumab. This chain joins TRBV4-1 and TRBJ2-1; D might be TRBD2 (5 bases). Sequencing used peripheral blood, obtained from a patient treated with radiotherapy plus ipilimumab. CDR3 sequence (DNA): TGCGCCAGCAGCCAAAAGCCGGGGTGGCAGTTCTTC. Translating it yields CASSQKPGWQFF.